This T cell receptor (beta chain) was observed in a study of OX40 agonist ivuxolimab in advanced cancers. At the level of the study: Intravenous ivuxolimab at 0.01 to 10 mg/kg was given to patients every 2 weeks. Whole-study results and caveats: The CD4+ and CD8+ T cells in the blood had expanded clonally by week 6 at 0.1 to 3.0 mg/kg. Not determined was the antigen specificity of the expanded peripheral T cells.

This clone has more than one count but fewer than ten. Its antigen is as yet unknown. The identical CDR3 is also encoded by other nucleotide sequences in the sample. V shed 4 bases and J shed 0 bases, with 7 bases lying between them. Germline V lookup: CDR1 SNHLY, CDR2 FYNNEI. CDR3 length: 14 residues. On cycle 4 day 1 and cycle 7 day 1, as well as at baseline, blood was sampled. Generated by immunoSEQ multiplex PCR, the TCRdb table keeps only in-frame clones and is missing some. The sample records roughly 80,000 clones, around 86% being singletons. The gene calls are TRBV2 and TRBJ1-5, with D possibly matching TRBD1 (5 bases). This sample comprised CD4+ or CD8+ T cells sorted from blood, obtained in a trial of the OX40 agonist ivuxolimab. The receptor's source is an adult with an advanced solid tumor such as melanoma, head and neck, liver or kidney cancer. CDR3 sequence (DNA): TGTGCCAGCAGTGGACAGAATAGCAATCAGCCCCAGCATTTT. Amino acids: CASSGQNSNQPQHF.